The next 2 T cell receptor beta chains were all read from a single sample in a study of OX40 agonist ivuxolimab in advanced cancers. The data were produced by immunoSEQ multiplex PCR, yet TCRdb's version contains in-frame clones alone and is incomplete. Of 70,000 or so clones listed, roughly 85% are singletons. The sequences come from CD4+ or CD8+ T cells sorted from blood, collected in a trial of the OX40 agonist ivuxolimab. The origin of the receptors is an adult with an advanced solid tumor such as melanoma, head and neck, liver or kidney cancer.

J is TRBJ1-2 and V is TRBV7-8, with 8 bases lining up with TRBD1. Germline lookup yields CDR1 SGHVS and CDR2 FQNEAQ. CDR3 size: 14 residues. Unmatched junction bases numbered 5, after V lost 4 bases and J lost 4 bases. This CDR3 reads CASSSRDRTYGYTF. Written as DNA, the CDR3 is TGTGCCAGCAGCTCTAGGGACAGGACCTATGGCTACACCTTC.

J is TRBJ1-5 and V is TRBV9; no reliable D call. V was trimmed by 0 bases and J by 5 bases, leaving 12 bases between them. This CDR3 is 15 amino acids long. From germline, CDR1 is SGDLS and CDR2 YYNGEE. Here the CDR3 reads CASSVAQDIYQPQHF. As DNA, the CDR3 is TGTGCCAGCAGCGTAGCGCAGGATATTTATCAGCCCCAGCATTTT.